The rows below give T cell receptor beta chains drawn from one sample of a study of CD8 T cells in ankylosing spondylitis. MiXCR, run by TCRdb on the 5' RACE reads, gives a single entry per CDR3 protein. The sample yields around 210,000 distinct CDR3 sequences, over 7% seen once. Source material: blood, either unsorted or a sorted T cell fraction (not recorded which). The receptors stem from a female donor with ankylosing spondylitis or in good health (not recorded which). Both conserved end residues are part of each CDR3. The D gene is left open where the match is weak. Rows may omit the clone size; those that give it use once, few, many or a size class.

>TRBV6-2/TRBV6-3|TRBJ1-2|-|many
CASRRSPEGDYGYTF
TGTGCCAGCAGGAGATCCCCGGAGGGGGACTATGGCTACACCTTC
>TRBV5-5|TRBJ1-4|TRBD1|many
CASSRVGDRDEKLFF
TGTGCCAGCAGCAGGGTCGGGGACAGGGATGAAAAACTGTTTTTT
>TRBV5-6|TRBJ1-5|-|many
CASSTGQDSNQPQHF
TGTGCCAGCAGCACCGGACAAGATAGCAATCAGCCCCAGCATTTT
>TRBV11-2|TRBJ2-3|-|-
CASSLEGGRTGTNPDTQYF
TGTGCCAGCAGCTTAGAAGGGGGGAGAACCGGGACGAACCCAGATACGCAGTATTTT
>TRBV11-2|TRBJ2-7|-|-
CASSLDPSVGGNEQYF
TGTGCCAGCAGCTTAGACCCCTCGGTGGGGGGAAACGAGCAGTACTTC
>TRBV3-1|TRBJ2-7|TRBD2|many
CASSRLAGHEQYF
TGTGCCAGCAGCCGCCTAGCGGGCCACGAGCAGTACTTC
>TRBV7-6|TRBJ1-1|-|many
CASSPIQAFDEAFF
TGTGCCAGCAGCCCGATACAGGCGTTCGATGAAGCTTTCTTT
>TRBV12-3/TRBV12-4|TRBJ1-4|TRBD1|many
CASSPTGGPEKLFF
TGTGCCAGCAGTCCGACAGGGGGGCCCGAAAAACTGTTTTTT
>TRBV5-1|TRBJ1-4|-|many
CASSSYPGVDEKLFF
TGCGCCAGCAGCTCCTATCCAGGGGTGGATGAAAAACTGTTTTTT
>TRBV5-1|TRBJ2-3|TRBD2|few
CASSRPSGLADLTDTQYF
TGCGCCAGCAGCCGCCCATCAGGACTAGCGGACCTGACAGATACGCAGTATTTT
>TRBV13|TRBJ2-3|TRBD2|many
CASSLGLLEGGPDTQYF
TGTGCCAGCAGCTTAGGCCTCCTTGAGGGAGGGCCAGATACGCAGTATTTT
>TRBV6-2/TRBV6-3|TRBJ1-6|TRBD1|many
CASTPGTGSGNSPLHF
TGTGCCAGCACCCCCGGGACAGGGTCCGGTAATTCACCCCTCCACTTT
>TRBV7-6|TRBJ2-1|TRBD2|many
CASSLMAGEGEQFF
TGTGCCAGCAGCTTGATGGCGGGAGAGGGTGAGCAGTTCTTC